Each of the 10 T cell receptor beta chains below was sequenced from the same sample in a study of glioma-infiltrating T cells. Using RNA template, CDR3s of TCR alpha and beta were amplified with iRepertoire arm-PCR. TCRdb processed the multiplex PCR reads anew with MiXCR; each CDR3 protein has one entry. In the table there are more than 95,000 distinct CDR3 sequences, 20% to 25% of which are singletons. Sequencing was carried out using glioma tissue, nonneoplastic brain tissue, or PBMCs (not recorded which). These receptors all stem from a human donor with low-grade glioma or glioblastoma, undergoing nonglioma brain surgery, or in good health (not recorded which).

This clonotype was seen at least ten times. The J gene is TRBJ1-1, the V gene TRBV30; a possible D gene is TRBD1 (6 bases). Trimming took off 2 bases at V and 8 bases at J, with 9 bases between the two ends. Germline CDR1 is GTSNPN and CDR2 is SVGIG (reference sequence). The CDR3 length is 11 residues. The CDR3 DNA is TGTGCCTGGAGTTCTGGGACAGAAGCTTTCTTT. Amino acid sequence: CAWSSGTEAFF.

This clonotype showed up many times. The chain recombines TRBV6-6 with TRBJ1-5, with 7 bases identical to TRBD1. Germline V gene data show CDR1 as MNHNY and CDR2 as SVGAGI (reference sequence). The trim removed 2 bases at V and 6 bases at J, leaving 4 bases unmatched. The CDR3 runs to 14 residues. CDR3 amino acids: CASSYGQVSQPQHF. CDR3 in DNA: TGTGCCAGCAGTTACGGACAGGTTAGTCAGCCCCAGCATTTT.

This clonotype appeared many times. This rearrangement joins TRBV12-3 or TRBV12-4 to TRBJ1-3; no reliable D call. The length of the CDR3 is 14 residues. The germline V and J ends were trimmed by 6 bases and 1 base, with 10 bases remaining between them. In DNA, the CDR3 is TGTGCCAGCAGCCCGACGGTTTCTGGAAACACCATATATTTT. The encoded protein is CASSPTVSGNTIYF.

Only one count was recorded for this clonotype. A much larger clone differs by one base, so this may be a read error. The J gene is TRBJ2-7, the V gene TRBV19; TRBD1 agrees at 11 bases. This CDR3 contains 15 residues. Germline CDR1 LNHDA, CDR2 SQIVND (reference sequence). V was clipped by 5 bases and J by 4 bases; unmatched bases: 7. The CDR3 DNA sequence: TGTGCCAGTAGTCCCCGGACAGGGGGCGAATACGAGCAGTACTTC. Amino acid sequence: CASSPRTGGEYEQYF.

CDR3 bases: TGTGCCAGCAGCTTAGCGCCTGGGACCATCACTGAAGCTTTCTTT. Protein: CASSLAPGTITEAFF. The chain recombines TRBV7-2 with TRBJ1-1; tentative D call: TRBD1 (5 bases). Trimming stripped 0 bases from V and 4 bases from J, with 12 bases between. The CDR3 covers 15 residues. The germline V gene has CDR1 SGHTA and CDR2 FQGNSA.

This clonotype came up a few times. The gene calls are TRBV12-3 or TRBV12-4 and TRBJ1-2, with 7 positions matching TRBD1. This CDR3 has 13 amino acids. The V gene end was trimmed by 6 bases and the J gene end by 7 bases; junction bases not matched to a gene: 8. DNA of the CDR3: TGTGCCAGCAGCCTACAACAGGGGACTGGCTACACCTTC. It is translated as CASSLQQGTGYTF.

This rearrangement joins TRBV29-1 to TRBJ2-7; 7 nucleotides agree with TRBD1. Per germline, CDR1 SQVTM and CDR2 ANQGSEA. This CDR3 spans 11 amino acids. The junction had 4 bases not matched to a gene; V was cut back by 5 bases and J by 6 bases. CDR3 residues: CSVRAGGEQYF. DNA of the CDR3: TGCAGCGTTAGAGCAGGGGGCGAGCAGTACTTC.

Regarding this clonotype: At one of its ends the junction is not consistent with the germline gene, which may arise from a read error. This chain links TRBV6-5 with TRBJ2-3, with 10 bases that match TRBD1. CDR1 MNHEY and CDR2 SVGAGI come from the germline V gene. The CDR3 is made up of 15 amino acids. The chain's CDR3 is CAGSYSTGGGDTQYF. The CDR3 region has the DNA TGTGCCGGCAGTTACTCGACAGGGGGCGGAGATACGCAGTATTTT.

Regarding this clonotype: The conserved final phenylalanine or tryptophan is absent from the CDR3, which likely points to a read error. The rearrangement links TRBV20-1 to TRBJ1-5; the D gene is possibly TRBD1 (5 bases). Germline values: CDR1 DFQATT, CDR2 SNEGSKA (reference sequence). The CDR3 is 13 residues long. Trimming cost V 3 bases and J 4 bases, with 10 bases left between them. CDR3 nucleotides: TGCAGTGCTAGGAGGGGTTTGAATCAGCCCCAGCATTCT. It translates to CSARRGLNQPQHS.

Regarding this clonotype: At one boundary the junction diverges from the germline segment, which might be a read error. This rearrangement joins TRBV5-1 to TRBJ2-5; D not resolved. The CDR3 is 11 amino acids. CDR1 SGHRS and CDR2 YFSETQ come from the germline V gene. The CDR3 sequence is CTSSQLETQYF. DNA for the CDR3: TGCACCAGCAGCCAATTGGAGACCCAGTACTTC.